This T cell receptor beta chain stems from a study of blood T cell repertoires in COVID-19. Profiling relied on immunoSEQ multiplex PCR, and the TCRdb table lists in-frame clones only, not all of them. The sample includes 150,000 or so clones, approximately 85% of them seen just once. The trim removed 6 bases at V and 2 bases at J, leaving 6 bases unmatched. Germline loops: CDR1 SGHRS, CDR2 YFSETQ. The CDR3 is 14 amino acids. Material: peripheral blood. The sequence was collected from a woman aged 55-69 years with COVID-19, enrolled during active disease. The rearrangement uses TRBV5-1 and TRBJ1-1; 8 bases align to TRBD1. The CDR3 DNA reads TGCGCCAGCACCTACGACAGGGGAAACACTGAAGCTTTCTTT. Protein sequence: CASTYDRGNTEAFF. The entire variable domain, with the rest obtained from reference TRBV5-1 and TRBJ1-1, is as follows: KAGVTQTPRYLIKTRGQQVTLSCSPISGHRSVSWYQQTPGQGLQFLFEYFSETQRNKGNFPGRFSGRQFSNSRSEMNVSTLELGDSALYLCASTYDRGNTEAFFGQGTRLTVV.